Given below is one T cell receptor beta chain in context. Its antigen is currently unknown. This sample is part of a study of identical twins. TCRdb reprocessed the 5' RACE reads via MiXCR and lists one record per CDR3 protein. The sample lists 1.5 million to 2 million distinct CDR3 sequences, under 35% occurring once. Study results and caveats: Twin-shared out-of-frame alpha sequences were enriched for low generation probability. Invariant cells of the MAIT and iNKT types might have partly distorted the zero-insertion analyses. Conclusions rested on cross-sectional statistics rather than following the same donors.

Material for sequencing was cord blood. The sequence came from a newborn girl in good health.

Here the CDR3 DNA reads TGTGCCAGCAGCTTAGTTCCCGCCTATAATTCACCCCTCCACTTT. Encoded protein: CASSLVPAYNSPLHF. This chain links TRBV7-2 with TRBJ1-6; D is ambiguous. This CDR3 spans 15 amino acids. Trimming left V 1 base short and J 2 bases short, with 6 bases between. CDR1 SGHTA and CDR2 FQGNSA come from the germline V gene.